The text below deals with one T cell receptor beta chain. The data are from a study of blood T cell repertoires in COVID-19. Study details: Whether acute or convalescent, the COVID-19 samples came from the United States, Italy and Spain. PBMCs, B-cell-depleted T cells, or T cells provided the cDNA or gDNA that made up the material.

Germline V gene data show CDR1 as SGHNT and CDR2 as YYREEE (reference sequence). The CDR3 is made up of 13 amino acids. Trimming left V 4 bases short and J 4 bases short, with 11 bases between. Source study methods: Quantification of nucleated cells was approximated via reference gene primer amplification. The method was immunoSEQ multiplex PCR; TCRdb's version includes in-frame clones alone and lacks a portion of them. From that table come the V and J calls and clone size; the DNA was used to work out D and trimming. The sample lists over 60,000 clones, roughly nine tenths seen once, with about 9.2% in the top ten.

Sequences were obtained from peripheral blood. The TCR comes from a man older than 75 with acute or convalescent COVID-19. The chain is built from TRBV5-4 and TRBJ1-1; D might be TRBD1 (5 bases). The CDR3 region has the DNA TGTGCCAGCAGCACGGGGGGGAGCACTGAAGCTTTCTTT. This gives the protein CASSTGGSTEAFF.